This T cell receptor (beta chain) stems from a study of OX40 agonist ivuxolimab in advanced cancers. Background on the study: At 0.01 to 10 mg/kg, ivuxolimab was administered intravenously to patients every 2 weeks. Enrolled patients in dose escalation had cancers that were hepatocellular carcinoma, melanoma, renal cell or head and neck cancer. Therapy given before enrollment (anti-PD-1, anti-PD-L1 or anti-CTLA-4) was allowed, and around 40% had some.

CDR3 length: 14 residues. Germline V gene sequence: CDR1 SGHDT, CDR2 YYEEEE. Deletions cut 6 bases from V and 6 bases from J, with 16 bases between. Libraries were prepared by immunoSEQ multiplex PCR; TCRdb keeps only in-frame clonotypes and omits some of them. In the table there are around 86,000 clones, 75% to 90% of which are singletons. The TCR originated in an adult with an advanced solid tumor such as melanoma, head and neck, liver or kidney cancer. V usage is TRBV5-6 and J usage is TRBJ2-1, with TRBD2 as a possible D gene (6 bases). This sample comprised CD4+ or CD8+ T cells sorted from blood, obtained in a trial of the OX40 agonist ivuxolimab. The CDR3 sequence is CASTQEGLINEQFF. The CDR3 nucleotides are TGTGCCAGCACCCAGGAGGGACTGATCAATGAGCAGTTCTTC.